The TCR beta chain under discussion was sequenced for a study of T cell responses to AZD1222 COVID-19 vaccine. Whole-study findings and limits: The CD4 TCRs associated with vaccination extended across spike and predominated at 160-218 and 743-854. Among the donors, most were white British and more were female, and clonal diversity was possibly underestimated. AZD1222 recipients seropositive at baseline numbered only six.

Of note for this clone: Antigen specificity is unknown.

The assay was immunoSEQ multiplex PCR, and TCRdb's table has in-frame clones only and misses some. Of roughly 100,000 clones in the sample, around 91% were seen once. Trimming removed 5 bases at V and 0 bases at J, with 8 bases between. CDR1 and CDR2 (germline): SNHLY, FYNNEI. The CDR3 consists of 15 residues. J is TRBJ1-6 and V is TRBV2; D is undetermined. The material sequenced was peripheral blood, taken 28 days after the second AZD1222 dose. This receptor was identified in an adult who received the AZD1222 COVID-19 vaccine. The CDR3 is CASSPQSSYNSPLHF. CDR3 DNA sequence: TGTGCCAGCAGTCCACAGAGCTCCTATAATTCACCCCTCCACTTT.